This T cell receptor (beta chain) stems from a study of blood T cell repertoires in COVID-19. Overall study: Sites across the United States, Italy and Spain contributed samples from acute and convalescent COVID-19.

V lost 6 bases and J 3 bases, leaving 8 bases between the germline ends. Germline-derived CDR1 and CDR2 are ENHRY and SYGVKD. The CDR3 contains 12 residues. Method: immunoSEQ multiplex PCR; TCRdb's copy keeps in-frame clones and lacks some. This sample has more than 70,000 clones, with over 70% found just once. The clonotype originates from a human donor in a cohort sampled during active COVID-19. Sample: peripheral blood. The chain uses TRBV10-3 and TRBJ1-1, with D hard to call. The CDR3: CAIRRGDTEAFF. Here the CDR3 DNA reads TGTGCCATCAGGAGAGGTGACACTGAAGCTTTCTTT.